A selection of T cell receptor beta chains follows, all from one sample in a study of T-cell reconstitution after alpha-beta-depleted transplantation in children. TCRdb re-called the PCR reads through MiXCR, storing one row per CDR3 protein. Among about 440,000 distinct CDR3 sequences listed, around two fifths were seen once. Sequences were derived from PBMCs, sampled before TCRalphabeta/CD19-depleted stem cell transplant. The source of these receptors is a girl under 10 years old with aplastic anemia, due to receive a stem cell transplant. Both conserved end residues are part of each CDR3. A D gene is named only where the DNA matches it firmly. Clone size is given for some rows only: seen once, a few or many times, or a class if the clone is expanded.

>many|NA|TRBV13|TRBJ2-2
CASSSGTGELFF
TGTGCCAGCAGCTCAGGGACCGGGGAGCTGTTTTTT
>NA|TRBD2|TRBV20-1|TRBJ2-1
CSAISLAGVRDEQFF
TGCAGTGCCATCTCACTAGCGGGAGTGCGGGATGAGCAGTTCTTC
>few|NA|TRBV4-1|TRBJ1-2
CASSQDGDRGYTF
TGCGCCAGCAGCCAAGATGGTGACAGGGGCTACACCTTC
>NA|NA|TRBV20-1|TRBJ2-3
CSGVASTDTQYF
TGCAGTGGGGTGGCTAGCACAGATACGCAGTATTTT
>many|NA|TRBV2|TRBJ1-1
CASSEALVPTKNTEAFF
TGTGCCAGCAGTGAAGCGCTTGTCCCGACAAAGAACACTGAAGCTTTCTTT
>NA|NA|TRBV10-3|TRBJ1-3
CAISDGFSGNTIYF
TGTGCCATCAGTGACGGTTTCTCTGGAAACACCATATATTTT
>many|TRBD1|TRBV27|TRBJ1-1
CASSGQGVTEAFF
TGTGCCAGCTCGGGACAGGGTGTCACTGAAGCTTTCTTT
>NA|NA|TRBV9|TRBJ2-7
CASSVGVLHSYEQYF
TGTGCCAGCAGCGTAGGGGTACTGCACTCCTACGAGCAGTACTTC
>NA|TRBD2|TRBV6-5|TRBJ2-6
CASSYGLAGPGANVLTF
TGTGCCAGCAGTTACGGGCTAGCGGGACCTGGGGCCAACGTCCTGACTTTC
>NA|NA|TRBV5-4|TRBJ2-7
CASSSGDLYEQYF
TGTGCCAGCAGTTCCGGGGACCTATACGAGCAGTACTTC
>many|NA|TRBV12-3/TRBV12-4|TRBJ1-2
CASSLITGAHYGYTF
TGTGCCAGCAGCTTAATAACGGGAGCGCACTATGGCTACACCTTC
>NA|TRBD1|TRBV29-1|TRBJ2-7
CSVGSWDSSYEQYF
TGCAGCGTTGGTAGCTGGGACAGCTCCTACGAGCAGTACTTC
>NA|TRBD2|TRBV12-3/TRBV12-4|TRBJ2-1
CASSSIRAGSSYNEQFF
TGTGCCAGCAGTTCCATTAGAGCGGGGAGCTCCTACAATGAGCAGTTCTTC
>many|NA|TRBV7-8|TRBJ2-4
CASSPIGTAKNIQYF
TGTGCCAGCAGCCCAATCGGGACAGCCAAAAACATTCAGTACTTC
>once|NA|TRBV6-1|TRBJ2-7
CASSRVQSYEQYF
TGTGCCAGCAGTAGGGTACAAAGCTACGAGCAGTACTTC
>NA|TRBD1|TRBV2|TRBJ1-2
CASSGGTGPYGYTF
TGTGCCAGCAGTGGGGGGACAGGGCCCTATGGCTACACCTTC
>NA|NA|TRBV7-6|TRBJ2-7
CASSNPLQGSYEQYF
TGTGCCAGCAGCAACCCACTTCAGGGGAGCTACGAGCAGTACTTC
>NA|TRBD1|TRBV14|TRBJ2-1
CASSLPGQGAYNEQFF
TGTGCCAGCAGCCTTCCGGGACAGGGGGCCTACAATGAGCAGTTCTTC
>NA|NA|TRBV6-5|TRBJ2-7
CASSYLTGEKHYEQYF
TGTGCCAGCAGTTACCTGACAGGTGAAAAACACTACGAGCAGTACTTC
>NA|NA|TRBV4-1|TRBJ2-2
CASSQDFDTGELFF
TGCGCCAGCAGCCAAGATTTCGACACCGGGGAGCTGTTTTTT
>NA|NA|TRBV7-9|TRBJ2-7
CASSPGAAAQYF
TGTGCCAGCAGCCCAGGGGCTGCCGCGCAGTACTTC
>NA|NA|TRBV12-3/TRBV12-4|TRBJ2-7
CASSQGQGGQYF
TGTGCCAGCAGCCAAGGGCAGGGAGGGCAGTACTTC
>NA|NA|TRBV19|TRBJ1-2
CASSIPTGFYGYTF
TGTGCCAGTAGTATCCCGACAGGCTTCTATGGCTACACCTTC
>NA|NA|TRBV7-2|TRBJ2-5
CASSVQGEETQYF
TGTGCCAGCAGCGTACAGGGAGAAGAGACCCAGTACTTC
>many|NA|TRBV12-3/TRBV12-4|TRBJ1-4
CASSFGRGNEKLFF
TGTGCCAGCAGTTTTGGCAGGGGTAATGAAAAACTGTTTTTT
>NA|TRBD2|TRBV5-8|TRBJ2-1
CASSLAMTSGGGHEQFF
TGTGCCAGCAGCTTGGCGATGACTAGCGGGGGGGGTCATGAGCAGTTCTTC
>NA|TRBD2|TRBV6-6|TRBJ2-7
CASMPSGSHEQYF
TGTGCCAGCATGCCTAGCGGGAGCCACGAGCAGTACTTC
>many|TRBD2|TRBV20-1|TRBJ2-7
CSATSGGSSYEQYF
TGCAGTGCAACTAGCGGGGGTAGCTCCTACGAGCAGTACTTC
>few|NA|TRBV30|TRBJ1-1
CAWKAGYTEAFF
TGTGCCTGGAAGGCGGGCTACACTGAAGCTTTCTTT
>few|NA|TRBV11-2|TRBJ2-2
CASSSSGSTGELFF
TGTGCCAGCAGCTCCTCGGGGTCGACCGGGGAGCTGTTTTTT
>once|TRBD1|TRBV7-6|TRBJ2-5
CASSPRVQGAETQYF
TGTGCCAGCAGCCCTCGGGTGCAGGGGGCCGAGACCCAGTACTTC
>NA|NA|TRBV6-2/TRBV6-3|TRBJ2-6
CATSDTLDAADYSGANVLTF
TGTGCCACTTCGGACACACTGGATGCAGCGGATTACTCTGGGGCCAACGTCCTGACTTTC
>many|NA|TRBV9|TRBJ2-7
CASSPGLQPPEQYF
TGTGCCAGCAGCCCGGGACTCCAGCCTCCAGAGCAGTACTTC
>NA|TRBD1|TRBV12-3/TRBV12-4|TRBJ2-7
CASSPRTGRTNEQYF
TGTGCCAGCAGTCCCAGGACAGGGAGGACCAACGAGCAGTACTTC
>NA|TRBD2|TRBV24-1|TRBJ2-1
CATSASGGSRTSGRSSYNEQFF
TGTGCCACCAGTGCCTCGGGAGGGAGTCGGACTAGCGGGAGGAGCTCCTACAATGAGCAGTTCTTC
>NA|NA|TRBV20-1|TRBJ1-2
CSASLPNGYTF
TGCAGTGCTAGTCTTCCGAATGGCTACACCTTC
>NA|TRBD2|TRBV12-3/TRBV12-4|TRBJ2-2
CASSRLSGLNTGELYF
TGTGCCAGCAGTCGCCTTAGCGGGCTTAACACCGGGGAGCTGTATTTT
>many|NA|TRBV5-1|TRBJ1-1
CASSLEGGGANTEAFF
TGCGCCAGCAGCTTGGAAGGGGGGGGCGCCAACACTGAAGCTTTCTTT
>NA|NA|TRBV6-2/TRBV6-3|TRBJ2-5
CASRTELQETQYF
TGTGCCAGCAGAACGGAGCTCCAAGAGACCCAGTACTTC
>NA|TRBD2|TRBV27|TRBJ2-7
CASSSTSGSVNEQYF
TGTGCCAGCAGCTCAACTAGCGGGAGTGTCAACGAGCAGTACTTC
>few|NA|TRBV5-1|TRBJ2-5
CASSLEALETQYF
TGCGCCAGCAGCTTGGAGGCCTTGGAGACCCAGTACTTC